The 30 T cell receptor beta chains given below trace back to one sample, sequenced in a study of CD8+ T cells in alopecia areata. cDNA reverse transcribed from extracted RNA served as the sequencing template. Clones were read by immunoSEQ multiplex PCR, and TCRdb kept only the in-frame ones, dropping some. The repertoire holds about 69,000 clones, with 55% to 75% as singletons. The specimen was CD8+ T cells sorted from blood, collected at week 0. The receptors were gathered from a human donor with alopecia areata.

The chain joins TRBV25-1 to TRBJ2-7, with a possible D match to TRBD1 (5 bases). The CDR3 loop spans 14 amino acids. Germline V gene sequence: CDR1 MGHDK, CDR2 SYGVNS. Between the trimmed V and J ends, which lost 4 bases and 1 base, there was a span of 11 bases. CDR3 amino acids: CASSGRRTSYEQYF. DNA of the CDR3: TGTGCCAGCAGTGGACGACGGACATCCTACGAGCAGTACTTC.

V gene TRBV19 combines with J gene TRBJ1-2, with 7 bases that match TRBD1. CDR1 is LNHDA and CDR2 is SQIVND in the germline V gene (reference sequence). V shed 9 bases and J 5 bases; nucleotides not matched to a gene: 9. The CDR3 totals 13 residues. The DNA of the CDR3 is TGTGCCAGCCAAGGACAGGAGATATATGGCTACACCTTC. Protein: CASQGQEIYGYTF.

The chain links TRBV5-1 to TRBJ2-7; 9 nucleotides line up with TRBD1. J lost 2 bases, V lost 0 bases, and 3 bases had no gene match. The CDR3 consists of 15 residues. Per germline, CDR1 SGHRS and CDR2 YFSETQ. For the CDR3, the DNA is TGCGCCAGCAGCTTGGGAGGGGACAGGGCCTACGAGCAGTACTTC. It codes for CASSLGGDRAYEQYF. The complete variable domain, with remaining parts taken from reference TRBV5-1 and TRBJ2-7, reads KAGVTQTPRYLIKTRGQQVTLSCSPISGHRSVSWYQQTPGQGLQFLFEYFSETQRNKGNFPGRFSGRQFSNSRSEMNVSTLELGDSALYLCASSLGGDRAYEQYFGPGTRLTVT.

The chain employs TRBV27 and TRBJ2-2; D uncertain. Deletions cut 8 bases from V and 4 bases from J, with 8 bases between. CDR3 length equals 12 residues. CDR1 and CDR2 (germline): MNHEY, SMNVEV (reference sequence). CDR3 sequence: CASGFGTGELFF. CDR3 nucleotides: TGTGCCAGCGGGTTCGGCACCGGGGAGCTGTTTTTT.

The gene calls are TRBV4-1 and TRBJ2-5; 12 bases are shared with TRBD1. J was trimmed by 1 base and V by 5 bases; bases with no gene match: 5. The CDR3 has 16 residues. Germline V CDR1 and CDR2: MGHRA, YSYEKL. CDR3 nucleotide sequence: TGCGCCAGCAGCATCCGGGACAGGGGGCTCCAAGAGACCCAGTACTTC. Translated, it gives CASSIRDRGLQETQYF.

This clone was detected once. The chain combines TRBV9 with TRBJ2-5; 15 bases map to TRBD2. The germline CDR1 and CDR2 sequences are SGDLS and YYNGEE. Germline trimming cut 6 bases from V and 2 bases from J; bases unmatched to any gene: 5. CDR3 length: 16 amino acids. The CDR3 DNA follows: TGTGCCAGCAACCCTGGGACTAGCGGGAGGCAAGAGACCCAGTACTTC. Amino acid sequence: CASNPGTSGRQETQYF.

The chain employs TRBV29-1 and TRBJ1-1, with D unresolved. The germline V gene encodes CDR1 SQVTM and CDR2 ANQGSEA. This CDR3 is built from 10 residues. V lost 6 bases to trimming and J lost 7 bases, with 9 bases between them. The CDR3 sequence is CSVPLGEAFF. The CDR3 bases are TGCAGCGTCCCCCTCGGTGAAGCTTTCTTT.

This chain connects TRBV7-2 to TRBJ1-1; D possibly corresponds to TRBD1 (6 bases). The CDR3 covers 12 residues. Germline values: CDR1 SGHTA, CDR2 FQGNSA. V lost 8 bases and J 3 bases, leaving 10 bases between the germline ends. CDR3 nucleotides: TGTGCCAGCGAAGGGGGTTACACTGAAGCTTTCTTT. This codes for CASEGGYTEAFF.

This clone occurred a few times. This CDR3 reads CASSYLAGANTGELFF. The CDR3 bases are TGTGCCAGCAGTTATCTGGCGGGGGCGAACACCGGGGAGCTGTTTTTT. The chain links TRBV6-5 to TRBJ2-2, with 7 nucleotides matching TRBD2. Looked up from germline, CDR1 is MNHEY and CDR2 is SVGAGI. The J segment lost 0 bases and the V segment lost 3 bases, leaving 4 bases of the junction unmatched. This CDR3 has 16 amino acids.

The CDR3 bases are TGTGCCAGCAGTTACAGTTCGCCAGGGCCTGGCTACACCTTC. Its protein product is CASSYSSPGPGYTF. The V call is TRBV6-5, the J call TRBJ1-2; D might be TRBD1 (5 bases). The V end was cut by 2 bases, the J end by 7 bases, with 14 bases between. The CDR3 sequence is 14 residues long. Looked up from germline, CDR1 is MNHEY and CDR2 is SVGAGI.

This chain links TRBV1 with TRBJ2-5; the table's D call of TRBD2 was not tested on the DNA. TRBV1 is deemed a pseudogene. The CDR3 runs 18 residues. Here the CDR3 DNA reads TGCACCAGCAGCCAAGACTCAGTGTCGGACCGGGGGGAAGAGACCCAGTACTTC. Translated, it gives CTSSQDSVSDRGEETQYF.

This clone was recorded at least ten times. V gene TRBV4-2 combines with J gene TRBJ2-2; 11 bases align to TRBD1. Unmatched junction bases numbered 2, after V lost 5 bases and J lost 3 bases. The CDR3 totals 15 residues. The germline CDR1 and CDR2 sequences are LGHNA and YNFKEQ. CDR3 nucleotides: TGTGCCAGCAGCTCGGGACAGGGGGACACCGGGGAGCTGTTTTTT. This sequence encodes CASSSGQGDTGELFF.

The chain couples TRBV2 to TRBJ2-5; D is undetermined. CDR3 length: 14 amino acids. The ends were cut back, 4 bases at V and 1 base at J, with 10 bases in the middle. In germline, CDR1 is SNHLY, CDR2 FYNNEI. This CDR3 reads CASSATEPQETQYF. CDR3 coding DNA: TGTGCCAGCAGTGCGACTGAGCCCCAAGAGACCCAGTACTTC.

In DNA form, the CDR3 reads TGTGCCTGGAGTGAGACGAACACCGGGGAGCTGTTTTTT. This translates into CAWSETNTGELFF. This rearrangement joins TRBV30 to TRBJ2-2, with D uncertain. V dropped 1 base and J dropped 0 bases, with 3 bases sitting between them. The CDR3 runs 13 residues. Germline V gene lookup returns CDR1 GTSNPN and CDR2 SVGIG (reference sequence). Full variable domain (remainder filled in from reference TRBV30 and TRBJ2-2): SQTIHQWPATLVQPVGSPLSLECTVEGTSNPNLYWYRQAAGRGLQLLFYSVGIGQISSEVPQNLSASRPQDRQFILSSKKLLLSDSGFYLCAWSETNTGELFFGEGSRLTVL.

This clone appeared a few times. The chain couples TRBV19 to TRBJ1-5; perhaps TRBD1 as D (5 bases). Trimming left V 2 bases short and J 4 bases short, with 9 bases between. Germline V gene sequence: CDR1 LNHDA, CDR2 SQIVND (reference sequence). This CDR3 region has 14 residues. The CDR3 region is CASSIPRDNQPQHF. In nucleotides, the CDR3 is TGTGCCAGTAGTATACCCAGGGATAATCAGCCCCAGCATTTT.

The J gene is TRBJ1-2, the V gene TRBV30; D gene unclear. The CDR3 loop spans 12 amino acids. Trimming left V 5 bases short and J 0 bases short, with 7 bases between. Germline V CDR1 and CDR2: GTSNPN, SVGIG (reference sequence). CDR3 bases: TGTGCCTGGGGAAAAGCTAACTATGGCTACACCTTC. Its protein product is CAWGKANYGYTF.

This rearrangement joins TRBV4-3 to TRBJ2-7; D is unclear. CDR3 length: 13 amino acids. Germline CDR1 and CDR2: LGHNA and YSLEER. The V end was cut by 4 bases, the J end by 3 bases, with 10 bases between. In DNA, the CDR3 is TGCGCCAGCAGCCCTTCAATAGGCTACGAGCAGTACTTC. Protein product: CASSPSIGYEQYF.

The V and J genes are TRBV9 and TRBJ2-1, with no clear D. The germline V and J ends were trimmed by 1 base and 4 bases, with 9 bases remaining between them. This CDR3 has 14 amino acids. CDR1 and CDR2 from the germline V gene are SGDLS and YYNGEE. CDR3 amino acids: CASSVRGGYNEQFF. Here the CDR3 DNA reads TGTGCCAGCAGCGTACGTGGCGGTTACAATGAGCAGTTCTTC.

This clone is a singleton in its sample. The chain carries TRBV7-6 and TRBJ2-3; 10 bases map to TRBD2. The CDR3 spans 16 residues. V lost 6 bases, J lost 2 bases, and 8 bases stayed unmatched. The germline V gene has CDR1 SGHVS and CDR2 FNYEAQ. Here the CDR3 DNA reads TGTGCCAGCAGTCTATCCACTAGCGGGGACACAGATACGCAGTATTTT. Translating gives CASSLSTSGDTDTQYF.

The CDR3 is CASRSLEGTEAFF. CDR3 DNA sequence: TGTGCCAGCAGGTCTCTCGAAGGCACTGAAGCTTTCTTT. This chain joins TRBV28 and TRBJ1-1; D call uncertain. Germline V gene sequence: CDR1 MDHEN, CDR2 SYDVKM. The ends were cut back, 6 bases at V and 4 bases at J, with 12 bases in the middle. The CDR3 extends over 13 amino acids.

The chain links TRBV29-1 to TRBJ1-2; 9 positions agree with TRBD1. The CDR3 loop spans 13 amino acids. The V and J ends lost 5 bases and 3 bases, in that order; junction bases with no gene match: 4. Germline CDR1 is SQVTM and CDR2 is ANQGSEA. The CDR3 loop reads CSVPDRGDYGYTF. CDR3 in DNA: TGCAGCGTTCCGGACAGGGGTGACTATGGCTACACCTTC. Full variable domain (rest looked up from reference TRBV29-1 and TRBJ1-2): SAVISQKPSRDICQRGTSLTIQCQVDSQVTMMFWYRQQPGQSLTLIATANQGSEATYESGFVIDKFPISRPNLTFSTLTVSNMSPEDSSIYLCSVPDRGDYGYTFGSGTRLTVV.

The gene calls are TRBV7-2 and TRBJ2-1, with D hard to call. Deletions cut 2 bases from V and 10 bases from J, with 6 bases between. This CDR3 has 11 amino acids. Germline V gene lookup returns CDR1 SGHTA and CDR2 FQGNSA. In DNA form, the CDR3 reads TGTGCCAGCAGCTTATCCTGGGAGCAGTTCTTC. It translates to CASSLSWEQFF.

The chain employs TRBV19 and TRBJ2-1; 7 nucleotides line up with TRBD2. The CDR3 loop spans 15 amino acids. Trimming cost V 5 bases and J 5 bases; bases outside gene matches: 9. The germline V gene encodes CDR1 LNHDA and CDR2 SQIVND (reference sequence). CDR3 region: CASSRLARVDNEQFF. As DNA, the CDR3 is TGTGCCAGTAGTCGACTAGCTCGGGTCGACAATGAGCAGTTCTTC.

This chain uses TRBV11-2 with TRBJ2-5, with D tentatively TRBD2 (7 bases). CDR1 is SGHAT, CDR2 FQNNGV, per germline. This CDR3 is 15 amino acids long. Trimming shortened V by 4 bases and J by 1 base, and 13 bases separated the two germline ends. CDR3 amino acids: CASSSGGGLQETQYF. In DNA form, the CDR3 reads TGTGCCAGCAGCTCAGGCGGGGGCCTCCAAGAGACCCAGTACTTC.

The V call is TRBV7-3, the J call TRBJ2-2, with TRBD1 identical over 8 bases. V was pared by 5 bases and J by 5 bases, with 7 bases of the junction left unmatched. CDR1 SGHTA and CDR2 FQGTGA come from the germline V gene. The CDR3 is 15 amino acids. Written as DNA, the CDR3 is TGTGCCAGCAGCCCCTTCCGGACAGGGACCGGGGAGCTGTTTTTT. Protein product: CASSPFRTGTGELFF. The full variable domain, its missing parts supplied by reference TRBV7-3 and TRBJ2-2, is GAGVSQTPSNKVTEKGKYVELRCDPISGHTALYWYRQSLGQGPEFLIYFQGTGAADDSGLPNDRFFAVRPEGSVSTLKIQRTERGDSAVYLCASSPFRTGTGELFFGEGSRLTVL.

CDR3 loop: CASSFSGRVLEQFF. In DNA, the CDR3 is TGTGCCAGCAGTTTCAGCGGGAGGGTTTTAGAGCAGTTCTTC. The V and J genes are TRBV27 and TRBJ2-1, with 10 bases lining up with TRBD2. With V trimmed by 3 bases and J by 10 bases, 6 bases remained unmatched. The CDR3 runs to 14 residues. Germline values: CDR1 MNHEY, CDR2 SMNVEV (reference sequence).

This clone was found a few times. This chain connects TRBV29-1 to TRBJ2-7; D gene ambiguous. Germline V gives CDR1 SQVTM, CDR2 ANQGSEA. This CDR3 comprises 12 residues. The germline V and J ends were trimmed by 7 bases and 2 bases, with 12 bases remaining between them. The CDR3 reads CSAIDGTYEQYF. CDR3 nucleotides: TGCAGCGCGATAGACGGCACCTACGAGCAGTACTTC.

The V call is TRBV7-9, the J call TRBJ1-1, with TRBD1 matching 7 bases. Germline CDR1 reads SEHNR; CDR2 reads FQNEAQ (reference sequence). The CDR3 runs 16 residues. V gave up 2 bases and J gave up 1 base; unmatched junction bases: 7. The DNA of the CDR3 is TGTGCCAGCAGCTTAACGCCTGGACAGGCGAACACTGAAGCTTTCTTT. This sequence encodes CASSLTPGQANTEAFF. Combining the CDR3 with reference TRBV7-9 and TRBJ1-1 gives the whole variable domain DTGVSQNPRHKITKRGQNVTFRCDPISEHNRLYWYRQTLGQGPEFLTYFQNEAQLEKSRLLSDRFSAERPKGSFSTLEIQRTEQGDSAMYLCASSLTPGQANTEAFFGQGTRLTVV.

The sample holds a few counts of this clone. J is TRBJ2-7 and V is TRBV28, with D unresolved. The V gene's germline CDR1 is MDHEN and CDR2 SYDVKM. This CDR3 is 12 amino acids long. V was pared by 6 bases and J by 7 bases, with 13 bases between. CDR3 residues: CASSTIMGEQYF. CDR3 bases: TGTGCCAGCAGCACAATCATGGGGGAGCAGTACTTC. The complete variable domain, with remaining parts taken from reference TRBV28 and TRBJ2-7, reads DVKVTQSSRYLVKRTGEKVFLECVQDMDHENMFWYRQDPGLGLRLIYFSYDVKMKEKGDIPEGYSVSREKKERFSLILESASTNQTSMYLCASSTIMGEQYFGPGTRLTVT.

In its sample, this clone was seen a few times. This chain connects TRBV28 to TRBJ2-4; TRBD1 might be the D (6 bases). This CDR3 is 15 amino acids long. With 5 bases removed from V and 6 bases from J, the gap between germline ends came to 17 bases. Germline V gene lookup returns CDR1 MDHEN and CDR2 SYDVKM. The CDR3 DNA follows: TGTGCCAGCAGTCGGAATATGGGGGCTGTAAACATTCAGTACTTC. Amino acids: CASSRNMGAVNIQYF.